The 30 T cell receptor beta chains below were found in one sample sequenced in a study of shared clonotypes between healthy human individuals (dated by TCRdb to 2019 to 2021). The library was built by means of the immunoSEQ multiplex PCR assay. In TCRdb, the immuneACCESS table is reduced to in-frame sequences with V and J assigned. These tables do not hold every clone; where another copy was compared, an unresolved V gene accounts for under half, and the others remain unexplained. The sample yields about 490,000 clones; about 80% were counted once. The leading ten clones occupy roughly 12% of the sample. The material sequenced was PBMCs. The source of these receptors is a woman in her 40s in good health. Some clones in this sample may be carry-over from other donors' samples.

This clone was counted a few times. The chain carries TRBV11-2 and TRBJ1-2; tentative D call: TRBD1 (5 bases). The CDR3 runs 13 residues. Germline-derived CDR1 and CDR2 are SGHAT and FQNNGV. Trimming took off 4 bases at V and 4 bases at J, with 10 bases between the two ends. The CDR3 loop is CASSSTGPYGYTF. The CDR3 DNA sequence: TGTGCCAGCAGCTCCACGGGACCCTATGGCTACACCTTC.

This sequence joins TRBV15 and TRBJ2-7; D remains unclear. This CDR3 is 16 amino acids long. CDR1 is LNHNV and CDR2 is YYDKDF in the germline V gene (reference sequence). Trimming shortened V by 0 bases and J by 0 bases, and 12 bases separated the two germline ends. The CDR3 DNA is TGTGCCACCAGCAGAGAAGGCAGCCGGAGCTCCTACGAGCAGTACTTC. Its protein product is CATSREGSRSSYEQYF.

The chain has TRBV6-1 and TRBJ2-7, with TRBD1 matching over 9 bases. Germline V lookup: CDR1 MNHNS, CDR2 SASEGT. J was trimmed by 5 bases and V by 7 bases; bases with no gene match: 12. CDR3 size: 15 residues. CDR3 sequence reads: CASIQIQGAGNEQYF. The CDR3 DNA is TGTGCCAGCATTCAAATACAGGGGGCGGGCAACGAGCAGTACTTC.

The rearrangement uses TRBV7-3 and TRBJ2-1, with 14 positions matching TRBD2. Germline V gene lookup returns CDR1 SGHTA and CDR2 FQGTGA. The CDR3 spans 15 residues. V shed 2 bases and J 6 bases; nucleotides not matched to a gene: 0. In DNA form, the CDR3 reads TGTGCCAGCAGCTTAGGGACTAGCGGGGGCAATGAGCAGTTCTTC. Translating gives CASSLGTSGGNEQFF. Full variable domain (remainder filled in from reference TRBV7-3 and TRBJ2-1): GAGVSQTPSNKVTEKGKYVELRCDPISGHTALYWYRQSLGQGPEFLIYFQGTGAADDSGLPNDRFFAVRPEGSVSTLKIQRTERGDSAVYLCASSLGTSGGNEQFFGPGTRLTVL.

The genes are TRBV19 and TRBJ1-1; a weak D match, TRBD1 (5 bases). Germline assignment: CDR1 LNHDA and CDR2 SQIVND (reference sequence). The CDR3 contains 15 residues. Trimming removed 5 bases from V and 0 bases from J, with 13 bases in between. DNA for the CDR3: TGTGCCAGTAGTTTATCCGGGACGATGAACACTGAAGCTTTCTTT. Translating it yields CASSLSGTMNTEAFF.

Concerning this clone: This sample includes further DNA sequences coding for the same CDR3. The rearrangement uses TRBV18 and TRBJ2-2, with D uncertain. Per germline, CDR1 KGHSH and CDR2 LQKENI. The CDR3 is made up of 14 amino acids. The ends were cut back, 2 bases at V and 0 bases at J, with 4 bases in the middle. The CDR3 coding sequence is TGTGCCAGCTCACCATCAGCGAACACCGGGGAGCTGTTTTTT. Its translation is CASSPSANTGELFF.

This clone was counted many times. DNA for the CDR3: TGTGCCAGCTCACCACGTCCGGGGGAGCCCCAGCATTTT. Translating it yields CASSPRPGEPQHF. The chain joins TRBV18 to TRBJ1-5; D may be TRBD1 (5 bases). With 1 base removed from V and 8 bases from J, the gap between germline ends came to 9 bases. This CDR3 contains 13 residues. Germline V gives CDR1 KGHSH, CDR2 LQKENI. Full variable domain (outside the CDR3, taken from reference TRBV18 and TRBJ1-5): NAGVMQNPRHLVRRRGQEARLRCSPMKGHSHVYWYRQLPEEGLKFMVYLQKENIIDESGMPKERFSAEFPKEGPSILRIQQVVRGDSAAYFCASSPRPGEPQHFGDGTRLSIL.

The CDR3 reads CASSLEYEQYF. The CDR3 coding sequence is TGTGCCAGCAGTCTCGAGTACGAGCAGTACTTC. J is TRBJ2-7 and V is TRBV2; D gene unclear. V lost 5 bases, J lost 4 bases, and 6 bases lay in between. CDR1 SNHLY and CDR2 FYNNEI come from the germline V gene. The CDR3 covers 11 residues. Supplemented by reference TRBV2 and TRBJ2-7, the full variable domain reads EPEVTQTPSHQVTQMGQEVILRCVPISNHLYFYWYRQILGQKVEFLVSFYNNEISEKSEIFDDQFSVERPDGSNFTLKIRSTKLEDSAMYFCASSLEYEQYFGPGTRLTVT.

This clone is a singleton in its sample. J is TRBJ2-7 and V is TRBV19; D is perhaps TRBD1 (5 bases). Per germline, CDR1 LNHDA and CDR2 SQIVND (reference sequence). The CDR3 has 13 residues. Trimming removed 4 bases at V and 3 bases at J, with 10 bases between. CDR3 region: CASSTRQFYEQYF. CDR3 DNA: TGTGCCAGTAGTACGCGACAGTTCTACGAGCAGTACTTC. The full variable domain, in which reference TRBV19 and TRBJ2-7 provide the parts outside the CDR3, is DGGITQSPKYLFRKEGQNVTLSCEQNLNHDAMYWYRQDPGQGLRLIYYSQIVNDFQKGDIAEGYSVSREKKESFPLTVTSAQKNPTAFYLCASSTRQFYEQYFGPGTRLTVT.

V gene TRBV19 combines with J gene TRBJ1-3; D unresolved. Germline CDR1 and CDR2: LNHDA and SQIVND (reference sequence). This CDR3 comprises 16 residues. Trimming took 11 bases from V and 0 from J, leaving 20 bases between them. The CDR3 region has the DNA TGTGCCTCCCGAGGTCCGTTCCGGGACTCTGGAAACACCATATATTTT. As protein: CASRGPFRDSGNTIYF. The entire variable domain, with the rest obtained from reference TRBV19 and TRBJ1-3, is as follows: DGGITQSPKYLFRKEGQNVTLSCEQNLNHDAMYWYRQDPGQGLRLIYYSQIVNDFQKGDIAEGYSVSREKKESFPLTVTSAQKNPTAFYLCASRGPFRDSGNTIYFGEGSWLTVV.

The V gene is TRBV28, the J gene TRBJ1-2; D not resolved. The length of the CDR3 is 16 residues. Germline values: CDR1 MDHEN, CDR2 SYDVKM. V was shortened by 1 base and J by 8 bases, with 20 bases between the two germline ends. The CDR3 is CASSLFNSGRTSGYTF. The CDR3, as DNA: TGTGCCAGCAGTTTATTCAACTCAGGACGCACATCGGGCTACACCTTC.

This chain links TRBV18 with TRBJ1-2; D remains ambiguous. CDR3 size: 15 residues. The germline CDR1 and CDR2 sequences are KGHSH and LQKENI. Trimming shortened V by 3 bases and J by 3 bases, and 14 bases separated the two germline ends. This CDR3 reads CASSPPVGRDYGYTF. The CDR3, as DNA: TGTGCCAGCTCACCCCCCGTCGGGAGGGACTATGGCTACACCTTC. The whole variable domain, remainder taken from reference TRBV18 and TRBJ1-2, is NAGVMQNPRHLVRRRGQEARLRCSPMKGHSHVYWYRQLPEEGLKFMVYLQKENIIDESGMPKERFSAEFPKEGPSILRIQQVVRGDSAAYFCASSPPVGRDYGYTFGSGTRLTVV.

V is TRBV19 and J is TRBJ2-3; 8 nucleotides agree with TRBD1. The germline V gene encodes CDR1 LNHDA and CDR2 SQIVND (reference sequence). The CDR3 is made up of 15 amino acids. Losses at the gene ends were 3 bases for V and 6 bases for J; bases not matched to a gene: 8. CDR3 sequence reads: CASSISDRVADTQYF. CDR3 bases: TGTGCCAGTAGTATCTCGGACAGGGTGGCCGATACGCAGTATTTT. The whole variable domain, filled in from reference TRBV19 and TRBJ2-3, reads DGGITQSPKYLFRKEGQNVTLSCEQNLNHDAMYWYRQDPGQGLRLIYYSQIVNDFQKGDIAEGYSVSREKKESFPLTVTSAQKNPTAFYLCASSISDRVADTQYFGPGTRLTVL.

The chain combines TRBV27 with TRBJ1-6; 8 bases map to TRBD1. This CDR3 region has 15 residues. The V gene end was trimmed by 0 bases and the J gene end by 7 bases; junction bases not matched to a gene: 2. Germline values: CDR1 MNHEY, CDR2 SMNVEV (reference sequence). The CDR3 sequence: CASSLSQGANSPLHF. CDR3 sequence (DNA): TGTGCCAGCAGTTTATCTCAGGGGGCGAATTCACCCCTCCACTTT.

This sequence joins TRBV5-1 and TRBJ2-7; 9 bases fit TRBD1. The V and J ends lost 0 bases and 3 bases, in that order; junction bases with no gene match: 1. Germline values: CDR1 SGHRS, CDR2 YFSETQ. This CDR3 has 14 residues. CDR3 protein: CASSLADRGYEQYF. As DNA, the CDR3 is TGCGCCAGCAGCTTGGCGGACAGGGGCTACGAGCAGTACTTC.

About this clone itself: An end of the junction differs from the germline gene, which may be a read error. The chain couples TRBV7-7 to TRBJ2-5; D is perhaps TRBD1 (5 bases). Germline V CDR1 and CDR2: SSHAT, FNYEAQ (reference sequence). The CDR3 has 13 residues. The CDR3 spells CASSQGAQETQYF. The CDR3, as DNA: TGTGCTAGCAGCCAAGGGGCCCAAGAGACCCAGTACTTC.

The chain carries TRBV6-6 and TRBJ1-2; tentatively, D is TRBD1 (6 bases). V dropped 4 bases and J dropped 2 bases, with 8 bases sitting between them. Per the germline V gene, CDR1 is MNHNY and CDR2 is SVGAGI (reference sequence). CDR3 length equals 13 residues. DNA for the CDR3: TGTGCCAGCAGTTCGACAGGAAACTATGGCTACACCTTC. It specifies CASSSTGNYGYTF.

The J gene is TRBJ2-6, the V gene TRBV28, with D perhaps matching TRBD1 (6 bases). Deletions cut 6 bases from V and 0 bases from J, with 9 bases between. Germline-derived CDR1 and CDR2 are MDHEN and SYDVKM. This CDR3 has 15 amino acids. DNA for the CDR3: TGTGCCAGCAGCCCAGGGGACTCTGGGGCCAACGTCCTGACTTTC. Translating it yields CASSPGDSGANVLTF.

V is TRBV30 and J is TRBJ1-2, with D possibly being TRBD1 (5 bases). Per the germline V gene, CDR1 is GTSNPN and CDR2 is SVGIG (reference sequence). CDR3 size: 14 residues. V was trimmed by 5 bases and J by 0 bases, leaving 13 bases between them. The CDR3 region is CAWAGTGTNYGYTF. In nucleotides, the CDR3 is TGTGCCTGGGCCGGGACGGGAACTAACTATGGCTACACCTTC.

The CDR3 spells CASSNPTGETQYF. CDR3 sequence (DNA): TGTGCCAGTAGTAATCCGACAGGGGAGACCCAGTACTTC. This chain connects TRBV19 to TRBJ2-5; TRBD1 matches 7 bases. The CDR3 runs to 13 residues. The V gene end was trimmed by 4 bases and the J gene end by 5 bases; junction bases not matched to a gene: 4. Germline V CDR1 and CDR2: LNHDA, SQIVND (reference sequence).

V gene TRBV2 combines with J gene TRBJ1-2; D is ambiguous. The CDR3 contains 14 residues. The germline CDR1 and CDR2 sequences are SNHLY and FYNNEI. Trimming removed 6 bases from V and 6 bases from J, with 17 bases in between. The CDR3 sequence: CASSNPWATDGYTF. The CDR3 DNA sequence: TGTGCCAGCAGCAATCCATGGGCGACGGATGGCTACACCTTC.

The chain carries TRBV4-1 and TRBJ1-5; 8 nucleotides agree with TRBD1. From germline, CDR1 is MGHRA and CDR2 YSYEKL. The junction had 7 bases not matched to a gene; V was cut back by 3 bases and J by 0 bases. This CDR3 spans 17 amino acids. The DNA of the CDR3 is TGCGCCAGCAGCCATGGACAGGGATTCAATAGCAATCAGCCCCAGCATTTT. It codes for CASSHGQGFNSNQPQHF.

The gene calls are TRBV5-1 and TRBJ2-7; the D gene is possibly TRBD2 (6 bases). Germline V gene lookup returns CDR1 SGHRS and CDR2 YFSETQ. Trimming pared 0 bases from V and 7 bases from J, leaving 8 bases between. This CDR3 region has 12 residues. CDR3 in amino acids: CASSLAGREQYF. The CDR3, as DNA: TGCGCCAGCAGCTTGGCGGGGAGGGAGCAGTACTTC.

The chain joins TRBV6-1 to TRBJ1-2; 7 nucleotides agree with TRBD1. V dropped 6 bases and J dropped 0; count of bases not matched to a gene: 7. CDR1 is MNHNS, CDR2 SASEGT, per germline. The CDR3 runs to 15 residues. The CDR3, as DNA: TGTGCCAGCAGCCAACGGGGGACAGCTAACTATGGCTACACCTTC. This encodes CASSQRGTANYGYTF.

The gene calls are TRBV2 and TRBJ1-4; no clear D gene. The V gene lost 4 bases and the J gene lost 8 bases, with 11 bases spanning the gap. The CDR3 covers 13 residues. From germline, CDR1 is SNHLY and CDR2 FYNNEI. As DNA, the CDR3 is TGTGCCAGCAGTGGGGAGGGTTTGGAAAAACTGTTTTTT. This translates into CASSGEGLEKLFF. The whole variable domain, remainder taken from reference TRBV2 and TRBJ1-4, is EPEVTQTPSHQVTQMGQEVILRCVPISNHLYFYWYRQILGQKVEFLVSFYNNEISEKSEIFDDQFSVERPDGSNFTLKIRSTKLEDSAMYFCASSGEGLEKLFFGSGTQLSVL.

V and J are TRBV21-1 and TRBJ2-3. TRBV21-1 is a pseudogene. The CDR3 runs 13 residues. In DNA form, the CDR3 reads TGTGCCAGCAGCAGGGATAACGGAGATACGCAGTATTTT. Its translation: CASSRDNGDTQYF.

This clone has just one count. V and J are TRBV5-4 and TRBJ2-2, with 8 bases aligning to TRBD1. The CDR3 sequence is 16 residues long. After removal of 4 bases from V and 0 bases from J, the junction contained 5 bases not matched to a gene. Germline V CDR1 and CDR2: SGHNT, YYREEE (reference sequence). For the CDR3, the DNA is TGTGCCAGCAGCCCCCAGGGGGCAGCGAACACCGGGGAGCTGTTTTTT. Protein sequence: CASSPQGAANTGELFF. Variable domain in full (rest from reference TRBV5-4 and TRBJ2-2): ETGVTQSPTHLIKTRGQQVTLRCSSQSGHNTVSWYQQALGQGPQFIFQYYREEENGRGNFPPRFSGLQFPNYSSELNVNALELDDSALYLCASSPQGAANTGELFFGEGSRLTVL.

With respect to this clone: Given a far larger clone just one base away, this is likely a sequencing read error. This rearrangement joins TRBV5-4 to TRBJ2-2; perhaps TRBD2 as D (6 bases). Trimming pared 0 bases from V and 4 bases from J, leaving 13 bases between. CDR3 length: 16 residues. Germline lookup yields CDR1 SGHNT and CDR2 YYREEE (reference sequence). The CDR3 region has the DNA TGTGCCAGCAGCTTGGACGCTGGGAGGAGCACCGGGGAGCTGTTTTTT. Translated: CASSLDAGRSTGELFF.

V usage is TRBV21-1 and J usage is TRBJ1-5. TRBV21-1 has pseudogene status. The CDR3 consists of 18 residues. CDR3 bases: TGTGCCAGCAGCGCCCGGTGGGGGGGATGGGGTAGCAATCAGCCCCAGCATTTT. Protein: CASSARWGGWGSNQPQHF.

For the CDR3, the DNA is TGTGCCAGCAGCCAAGAGCAGGTAGGGGCTACCTACAATCAGCCCCAGCATTTT. Encoded protein: CASSQEQVGATYNQPQHF. The chain is built from TRBV4-2 and TRBJ1-5; D is perhaps TRBD1 (5 bases). Between the trimmed V and J ends, which lost 0 bases and 3 bases, there was a span of 18 bases. The CDR3 has 18 amino acids. CDR1 LGHNA and CDR2 YNFKEQ come from the germline V gene.